Listed here are 21 T cell receptor beta chains from one sample, sequenced in a study of T cells in tumors after PD-1 blockade. Some clones are missing from TCRdb's copy, which holds only in-frame ones; the method was immunoSEQ multiplex PCR. The repertoire includes approximately 10,000 clones, approximately 65% of them detected once, and approximately 14% sits in the top ten. The source was tumor tissue, collected after anti-PD-1 treatment. These receptors all come from a human donor with basal cell carcinoma.

This clone is termed medium-sized. The gene calls are TRBV19 and TRBJ1-1, with TRBD1 identical over 9 bases. The CDR3 runs to 15 residues. J was trimmed by 1 base and V by 6 bases; bases with no gene match: 6. Germline CDR1 and CDR2: LNHDA and SQIVND (reference sequence). The CDR3 sequence is CASRGGQGGNTEAFF. Here the CDR3 DNA reads TGTGCCAGTAGGGGGGGACAGGGAGGGAACACTGAAGCTTTCTTT.

The chain is built from TRBV30 and TRBJ2-3; 10 bases agree with TRBD2. The CDR3 is 15 residues long. CDR1 is GTSNPN, CDR2 SVGIG, per germline (reference sequence). The V and J ends lost 2 bases and 4 bases, in that order; junction bases with no gene match: 6. The CDR3 sequence is CAWSLAGDLADTQYF. CDR3 DNA sequence: TGTGCCTGGAGTCTAGCGGGAGATCTGGCAGATACGCAGTATTTT.

There are a few counts of this clone. The rearrangement uses TRBV7-9 and TRBJ1-1, with D tentatively TRBD1 (6 bases). CDR3 length: 17 amino acids. Germline CDR1 SEHNR, CDR2 FQNEAQ (reference sequence). Deletions cut 5 bases from V and 1 base from J, with 20 bases between. The CDR3 reads CASSPDALQGRNTEAFF. In nucleotides, the CDR3 is TGTGCCAGCAGCCCGGACGCCTTACAGGGACGGAACACTGAAGCTTTCTTT. Complete variable domain (other parts from reference TRBV7-9 and TRBJ1-1): DTGVSQNPRHKITKRGQNVTFRCDPISEHNRLYWYRQTLGQGPEFLTYFQNEAQLEKSRLLSDRFSAERPKGSFSTLEIQRTEQGDSAMYLCASSPDALQGRNTEAFFGQGTRLTVV.

This clone counts as medium-sized. The chain links TRBV23-1 to TRBJ1-2, with D maybe TRBD1 (6 bases). TRBV23-1 is known as an ORF, though its function is uncertain. The V end was cut by 1 base, the J end by 6 bases, with 12 bases between. The CDR3 runs to 14 residues. CDR3 in DNA: TGCGCCAGCAGTCAATTAAGGGGGGCGGATGGCTACACCTTC. It is translated as CASSQLRGADGYTF.

This chain uses TRBV5-1 with TRBJ2-5, with D possibly matching TRBD1 (5 bases). In germline, CDR1 is SGHRS, CDR2 YFSETQ. Trimming removed 4 bases from V and 0 bases from J, with 10 bases in between. This CDR3 comprises 14 residues. The CDR3 reads CASSGPTDQETQYF. CDR3 DNA sequence: TGCGCCAGCAGCGGCCCGACAGACCAAGAGACCCAGTACTTC.

This chain connects TRBV9 to TRBJ2-7; 9 bases align to TRBD1. This CDR3 contains 15 residues. Trimming removed 4 bases from V and 0 bases from J; junction bases left unmatched: 5. Germline loops: CDR1 SGDLS, CDR2 YYNGEE. This chain's CDR3 is CASSRTGVSSYEQYF. CDR3 in DNA: TGTGCCAGCAGCCGGACAGGGGTTAGCTCCTACGAGCAGTACTTC.

This clone was found a few times. The chain employs TRBV11-3 and TRBJ2-1, with a tentative D call TRBD1 (6 bases). The CDR3 has 14 amino acids. Trimming took 3 bases from V and 7 from J, leaving 13 bases between them. Germline loops: CDR1 SGHNT, CDR2 YENEEA. The CDR3 is CASSFLIQGNEQFF. The CDR3 DNA reads TGTGCCAGCAGCTTCTTAATACAGGGTAATGAGCAGTTCTTC.

The chain recombines TRBV7-9 with TRBJ1-2; unclear D gene. V lost 5 bases, J lost 5 bases, and 18 bases lay in between. The CDR3 has 15 amino acids. The germline gives CDR1 SEHNR, CDR2 FQNEAQ (reference sequence). The CDR3 loop reads CASSTQRPGLYGYTF. The CDR3 nucleotides are TGTGCCAGCAGCACGCAAAGGCCGGGGTTGTATGGCTACACCTTC.

The CDR3 nucleotides read TGCGCCAGCAGCTTGGCCGGGACCAAATCAGAGACCCAGTACTTC. It specifies CASSLAGTKSETQYF. The V gene is TRBV5-1, the J gene TRBJ2-5; the D call may be TRBD1 or TRBD2 (5 bases each). Germline-derived CDR1 and CDR2 are SGHRS and YFSETQ. The V end lost 0 bases, the J end lost 4 bases, and 13 bases lay between the germline ends. The CDR3 totals 15 residues.

This CDR3 reads CASSPIAGEANEQFF. The CDR3 DNA reads as TGCGCCAGCAGCCCGATAGCGGGAGAAGCCAATGAGCAGTTCTTC. V usage is TRBV5-1 and J usage is TRBJ2-1, with 9 bases matching TRBD2. The CDR3 is made up of 15 amino acids. The germline V gene has CDR1 SGHRS and CDR2 YFSETQ. Trimming removed 4 bases from V and 6 bases from J; junction bases left unmatched: 8.

The chain recombines TRBV24-1 with TRBJ2-2; TRBD2 is a possible D gene (6 bases). The CDR3 extends over 15 amino acids. Germline CDR1 is KGHDR and CDR2 is SFDVKD. Trimming pared 3 bases from V and 4 bases from J, leaving 11 bases between. The CDR3 nucleotides read TGTGCCACCAGTGATGCGGGACGGTTCACCGGGGAGCTGTTTTTT. This gives the protein CATSDAGRFTGELFF.

The chain is built from TRBV5-1 and TRBJ2-7, with 7 bases aligning to TRBD2. Per the germline V gene, CDR1 is SGHRS and CDR2 is YFSETQ. This CDR3 contains 14 residues. V lost 4 bases and J lost 0; bases outside the gene matches: 4. The CDR3 loop is CASSVGGISYEQYF. CDR3 bases: TGCGCCAGCAGCGTCGGGGGGATCTCCTACGAGCAGTACTTC.

This clone was detected a few times. The chain recombines TRBV28 with TRBJ2-3; maybe TRBD2 (5 bases). Germline V gene lookup returns CDR1 MDHEN and CDR2 SYDVKM. The CDR3 loop spans 17 amino acids. The V end lost 3 bases, the J end lost 0 bases, and 16 bases lay between the germline ends. The CDR3 DNA is TGTGCCAGCAGTTTGGTCAGGTCGGCGGGCAGCACAGATACGCAGTATTTT. The encoded protein is CASSLVRSAGSTDTQYF.

The genes are TRBV6-1 and TRBJ1-4; possibly TRBD1 for D (6 bases). Germline V CDR1 and CDR2: MNHNS, SASEGT. V was cut by 4 bases and J by 8 bases, with 17 bases left in between. The CDR3 extends over 15 amino acids. The DNA for the CDR3 is TGTGCCAGCAGTGGGGGGAGGGGGGGCGAGGAAAAACTGTTTTTT. Amino acid sequence: CASSGGRGGEEKLFF.

J is TRBJ1-6 and V is TRBV19; possibly TRBD1 for D (5 bases). Germline V lookup: CDR1 LNHDA, CDR2 SQIVND (reference sequence). The CDR3 length is 16 residues. Between the trimmed V and J ends, which lost 5 bases and 6 bases, there was a span of 17 bases. This chain's CDR3 is CASSAEGTLLNSPLHF. DNA of the CDR3: TGTGCCAGTAGTGCAGAGGGGACCCTTCTTAATTCACCCCTCCACTTT.

This clone appeared once. The chain employs TRBV4-2 and TRBJ1-5; no clear D gene. V was shortened by 0 bases and J by 6 bases, with 9 bases between the two germline ends. The CDR3 is 14 residues long. Looked up from germline, CDR1 is LGHNA and CDR2 is YNFKEQ. Here the CDR3 DNA reads TGTGCCAGCAGCCAAGATGAGGAAGTTCAGCCCCAGCATTTT. Translated: CASSQDEEVQPQHF.

This chain links TRBV5-4 with TRBJ2-3, with TRBD2 matching over 7 bases. The germline V gene encodes CDR1 SGHNT and CDR2 YYREEE (reference sequence). V gave up 0 bases and J gave up 3 bases; unmatched junction bases: 4. The CDR3 is made up of 15 amino acids. The CDR3 is CASSLDGGGTDTQYF. CDR3 DNA sequence: TGTGCCAGCAGCTTGGATGGGGGAGGGACAGATACGCAGTATTTT.

The chain combines TRBV5-1 with TRBJ1-2, with D possibly TRBD1 on 5 matching bases. Trimming took off 0 bases at V and 6 bases at J, with 12 bases between the two ends. The CDR3 extends over 14 amino acids. From germline, CDR1 is SGHRS and CDR2 YFSETQ. The CDR3 loop reads CASSLGGAWHGYTF. The CDR3 DNA sequence: TGCGCCAGCAGCTTGGGAGGGGCATGGCATGGCTACACCTTC. Supplemented by reference TRBV5-1 and TRBJ1-2, the full variable domain reads KAGVTQTPRYLIKTRGQQVTLSCSPISGHRSVSWYQQTPGQGLQFLFEYFSETQRNKGNFPGRFSGRQFSNSRSEMNVSTLELGDSALYLCASSLGGAWHGYTFGSGTRLTVV.

The J gene is TRBJ2-3, the V gene TRBV27; possible D gene TRBD2, 6 bases. With 4 bases removed from V and 0 bases from J, the gap between germline ends came to 11 bases. From germline, CDR1 is MNHEY and CDR2 SMNVEV (reference sequence). CDR3 length: 15 amino acids. DNA of the CDR3: TGTGCCAGCAGTTCGCTAGCGTCAAGCACAGATACGCAGTATTTT. It codes for CASSSLASSTDTQYF.

The CDR3 reads CASSWTLDTGELFF. CDR3 DNA sequence: TGTGCCAGCAGCTGGACTCTGGACACCGGGGAGCTGTTTTTT. This chain uses TRBV7-2 with TRBJ2-2, with D possibly matching TRBD2 (5 bases). This CDR3 comprises 14 residues. Between the trimmed V and J ends, which lost 4 bases and 3 bases, there was a span of 9 bases. The germline gives CDR1 SGHTA, CDR2 FQGNSA.

The chain carries TRBV6-5 and TRBJ1-2, with D uncertain. The V gene lost 4 bases and the J gene lost 4 bases, with 4 bases spanning the gap. The CDR3 loop spans 11 amino acids. Germline assignment: CDR1 MNHEY and CDR2 SVGAGI. The DNA of the CDR3 is TGTGCCAGCAGTTCCAGCTATGGCTACACCTTC. The encoded protein is CASSSSYGYTF.